Listed here are 15 T cell receptor beta chains from one sample, sequenced in a study of T cell responses to AZD1222 COVID-19 vaccine. Produced via immunoSEQ multiplex PCR; TCRdb's table is partial and in-frame only. The data hold 200,000 or so clones, with roughly 90% observed a single time. The sequencing here drew on peripheral blood, taken on day 0 of AZD1222 vaccination. Source of these receptors: an adult in good health.

The V and J genes are TRBV6-2 or TRBV6-3 and TRBJ1-2; maybe TRBD1 (5 bases). CDR3 length: 15 residues. V shed 2 bases and J shed 4 bases, with 14 bases lying between them. CDR1 MNHEY and CDR2 SVGEGT come from the germline V gene. CDR3 sequence reads: CASSYPSGVSYGYTF. The DNA for the CDR3 is TGTGCCAGCAGTTACCCTTCGGGGGTATCCTATGGCTACACCTTC.

The chain is built from TRBV7-9 and TRBJ1-5, with a weak D call TRBD1 (6 bases). CDR1 is SEHNR, CDR2 FQNEAQ, per germline (reference sequence). This CDR3 has 14 residues. V was cut by 3 bases and J by 5 bases, with 11 bases left in between. The CDR3 spells CASSFGGIDQPQHF. DNA for the CDR3: TGTGCCAGCAGCTTCGGGGGCATAGATCAGCCCCAGCATTTT.

The chain is built from TRBV12-3 or TRBV12-4 and TRBJ2-7; D is unresolved. Trimming removed 0 bases at V and 3 bases at J, with 3 bases between. The CDR3 covers 12 residues. Here the CDR3 reads CASSLARYEQYF. The CDR3 nucleotides are TGTGCCAGCAGTTTAGCTCGCTACGAGCAGTACTTC.

This rearrangement joins TRBV6-5 to TRBJ1-1; TRBD1 might be the D (5 bases). Germline assignment: CDR1 MNHEY and CDR2 SVGAGI. V lost 9 bases to trimming and J lost 1 base, with 9 bases between them. CDR3 length: 12 residues. Here the CDR3 reads CASSGWNTEAFF. The CDR3 nucleotides read TGTGCCAGTTCAGGGTGGAACACTGAAGCTTTCTTT.

The chain joins TRBV7-2 to TRBJ2-7, with D possibly being TRBD2 (5 bases). This CDR3 is built from 13 residues. The ends were cut back, 1 base at V and 3 bases at J, with 7 bases in the middle. Germline V lookup: CDR1 SGHTA, CDR2 FQGNSA. The CDR3 DNA sequence: TGTGCCAGCAGCTTAGTCGGGGTCTACGAGCAGTACTTC. This codes for CASSLVGVYEQYF.

The rearrangement joins TRBV7-9 to TRBJ2-7; no firm D call. The CDR3 spans 14 residues. CDR1 and CDR2 (germline): SEHNR, FQNEAQ (reference sequence). V gave up 7 bases and J gave up 4 bases, with 17 bases separating them. The CDR3 reads CASIPNSSTYEQYF. DNA for the CDR3: TGTGCCAGCATACCCAATTCCTCTACATACGAGCAGTACTTC.

The chain recombines TRBV3-1 (or the pseudogene TRBV3-2) with TRBJ2-1; 13 bases fit TRBD2. With V trimmed by 4 bases and J by 7 bases, 4 bases remained unmatched. CDR3 length: 15 amino acids. CDR1 and CDR2 (germline): LGHDT, YNNKEL (reference sequence). The chain's CDR3 is CASSLGLAGVNEQFF. For the CDR3, the DNA is TGTGCCAGCAGCCTAGGACTAGCGGGAGTGAATGAGCAGTTCTTC.

The V gene is TRBV19, the J gene TRBJ1-6; D may be TRBD1 (6 bases). This CDR3 region has 15 residues. V lost 6 bases to trimming and J lost 0 bases, with 9 bases between them. Germline loops: CDR1 LNHDA, CDR2 SQIVND (reference sequence). The CDR3 loop reads CASRPDSSYNSPLHF. DNA for the CDR3: TGTGCCAGTAGGCCGGACAGCTCCTATAATTCACCCCTCCACTTT.

The rearrangement joins TRBV27 to TRBJ2-3, with a possible D match to TRBD2 (6 bases). The CDR3 totals 15 residues. Germline values: CDR1 MNHEY, CDR2 SMNVEV (reference sequence). V was cut by 2 bases and J by 4 bases, with 13 bases left in between. Written as DNA, the CDR3 is TGTGCCAGCAGTTTAGCTCTGGGCGGGGCAGATACGCAGTATTTT. Encoded protein: CASSLALGGADTQYF.

The chain employs TRBV11-2 and TRBJ2-1, with 11 bases fitting TRBD2. This CDR3 is 15 amino acids long. Germline loops: CDR1 SGHAT, CDR2 FQNNGV. The V segment lost 3 bases and the J segment 4 bases; nucleotides outside the gene matches: 2. The CDR3 region has the DNA TGTGCCAGCAGCTTGACTAGCGGGGATTACAATGAGCAGTTCTTC. As protein: CASSLTSGDYNEQFF. Variable domain in full (rest from reference TRBV11-2 and TRBJ2-1): EAGVAQSPRYKIIEKRQSVAFWCNPISGHATLYWYQQILGQGPKLLIQFQNNGVVDDSQLPKDRFSAERLKGVDSTLKIQPAKLEDSAVYLCASSLTSGDYNEQFFGPGTRLTVL.

This chain joins TRBV28 and TRBJ2-7; 12 nucleotides align to TRBD2. V lost 5 bases to trimming and J lost 4 bases; unmatched junction nucleotides: 12. The CDR3 has 17 amino acids. The germline V gene has CDR1 MDHEN and CDR2 SYDVKM. CDR3 bases: TGTGCCAGCAGTAAGGGGACTAGCGGGCGAAGCCTATACGAGCAGTACTTC. It translates to CASSKGTSGRSLYEQYF.

The V call is TRBV13, the J call TRBJ2-3; D call uncertain. V was cut by 5 bases and J by 2 bases, with 11 bases left in between. The CDR3 contains 14 residues. Germline lookup yields CDR1 PRHDT and CDR2 FYEKMQ (reference sequence). DNA of the CDR3: TGTGCCAGCAGCCCAATCTACCCCACAGATACGCAGTATTTT. This gives the protein CASSPIYPTDTQYF.

The rearrangement joins TRBV9 to TRBJ2-1; 9 nucleotides agree with TRBD1. This CDR3 is 15 amino acids long. The germline V gene has CDR1 SGDLS and CDR2 YYNGEE. V dropped 4 bases and J dropped 6; count of bases not matched to a gene: 8. In DNA, the CDR3 is TGTGCCAGCAGCCCCTGGACAGGGGCGAGCAATGAGCAGTTCTTC. It is translated as CASSPWTGASNEQFF.

The chain joins TRBV20-1 to TRBJ2-3; D tentatively fits TRBD1 or TRBD2 (5 bases each). V gave up 6 bases and J gave up 2 bases, with 6 bases separating them. Germline values: CDR1 DFQATT, CDR2 SNEGSKA (reference sequence). The CDR3 consists of 11 residues. The chain's CDR3 is CSAGTTDTQYF. The CDR3 bases are TGCAGTGCCGGGACCACAGATACGCAGTATTTT.

The V call is TRBV7-9, the J call TRBJ1-2; D is unresolved. The V end lost 2 bases, the J end lost 1 base, and 2 bases lay between the germline ends. Germline CDR1 and CDR2: SEHNR and FQNEAQ (reference sequence). The CDR3 extends over 12 amino acids. The CDR3 spells CASSLINYGYTF. In DNA form, the CDR3 reads TGTGCCAGCAGCTTAATTAACTATGGCTACACCTTC.